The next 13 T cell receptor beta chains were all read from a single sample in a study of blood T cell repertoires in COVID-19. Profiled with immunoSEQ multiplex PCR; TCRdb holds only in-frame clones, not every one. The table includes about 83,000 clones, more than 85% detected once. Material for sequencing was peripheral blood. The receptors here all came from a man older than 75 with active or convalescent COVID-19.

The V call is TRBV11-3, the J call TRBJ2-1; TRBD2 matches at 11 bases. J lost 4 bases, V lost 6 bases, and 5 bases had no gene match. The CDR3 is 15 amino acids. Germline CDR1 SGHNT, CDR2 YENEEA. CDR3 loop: CASSLLAGEYNEQFF. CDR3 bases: TGTGCCAGCAGTCTACTAGCGGGGGAATACAATGAGCAGTTCTTC.

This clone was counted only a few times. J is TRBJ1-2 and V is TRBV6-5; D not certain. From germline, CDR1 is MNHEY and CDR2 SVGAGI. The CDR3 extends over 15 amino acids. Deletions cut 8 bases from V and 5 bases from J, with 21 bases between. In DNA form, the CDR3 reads TGTGCCAGCGGCGGGTGGGGAGGCTTGGATTATGGCTACACCTTC. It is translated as CASGGWGGLDYGYTF.

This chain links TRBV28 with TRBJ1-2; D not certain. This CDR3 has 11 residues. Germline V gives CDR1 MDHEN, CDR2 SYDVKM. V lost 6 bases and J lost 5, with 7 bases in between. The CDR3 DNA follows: TGTGCCAGCAGCGGGGATTATGGCTACACCTTC. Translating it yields CASSGDYGYTF.

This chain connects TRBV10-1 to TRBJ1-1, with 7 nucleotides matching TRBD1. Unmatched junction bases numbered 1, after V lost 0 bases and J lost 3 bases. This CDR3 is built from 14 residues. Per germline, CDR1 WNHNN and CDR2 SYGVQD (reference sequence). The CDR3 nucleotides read TGCGCCAGCAGTGAGTCGACAGGGTACACTGAAGCTTTCTTT. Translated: CASSESTGYTEAFF.

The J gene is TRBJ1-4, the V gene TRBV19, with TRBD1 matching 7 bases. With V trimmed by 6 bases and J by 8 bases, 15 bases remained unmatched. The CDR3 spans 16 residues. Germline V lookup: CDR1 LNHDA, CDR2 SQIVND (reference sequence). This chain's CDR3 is CASSPLPGTEKEKLFF. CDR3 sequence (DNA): TGTGCCAGTAGCCCACTCCCCGGGACAGAAAAAGAAAAACTGTTTTTT. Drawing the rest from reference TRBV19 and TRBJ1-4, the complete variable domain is DGGITQSPKYLFRKEGQNVTLSCEQNLNHDAMYWYRQDPGQGLRLIYYSQIVNDFQKGDIAEGYSVSREKKESFPLTVTSAQKNPTAFYLCASSPLPGTEKEKLFFGSGTQLSVL.

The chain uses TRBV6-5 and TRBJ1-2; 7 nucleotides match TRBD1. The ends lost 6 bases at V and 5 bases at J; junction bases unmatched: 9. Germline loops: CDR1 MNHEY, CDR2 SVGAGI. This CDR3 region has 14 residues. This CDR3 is CASRQLGQRYGYTF. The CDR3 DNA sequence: TGTGCCAGCAGACAACTGGGACAGCGTTATGGCTACACCTTC.

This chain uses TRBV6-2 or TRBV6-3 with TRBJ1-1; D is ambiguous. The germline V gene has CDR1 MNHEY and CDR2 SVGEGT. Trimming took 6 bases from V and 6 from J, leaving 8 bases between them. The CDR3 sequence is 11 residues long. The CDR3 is CASSTSAEAFF. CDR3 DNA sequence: TGTGCCAGCAGCACGTCGGCTGAAGCTTTCTTT.

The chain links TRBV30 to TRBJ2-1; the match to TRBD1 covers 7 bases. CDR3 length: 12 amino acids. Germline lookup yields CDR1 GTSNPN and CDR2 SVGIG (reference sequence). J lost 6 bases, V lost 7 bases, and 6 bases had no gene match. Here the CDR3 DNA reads TGTGCCTCGACGGGACAGAGCAATGAGCAGTTCTTC. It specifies CASTGQSNEQFF.

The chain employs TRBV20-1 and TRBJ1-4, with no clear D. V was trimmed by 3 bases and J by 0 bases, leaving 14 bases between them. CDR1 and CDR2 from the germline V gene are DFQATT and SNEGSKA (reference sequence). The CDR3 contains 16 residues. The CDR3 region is CSASFGLATTNEKLFF. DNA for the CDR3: TGCAGTGCTAGTTTCGGGTTAGCGACAACTAATGAAAAACTGTTTTTT.

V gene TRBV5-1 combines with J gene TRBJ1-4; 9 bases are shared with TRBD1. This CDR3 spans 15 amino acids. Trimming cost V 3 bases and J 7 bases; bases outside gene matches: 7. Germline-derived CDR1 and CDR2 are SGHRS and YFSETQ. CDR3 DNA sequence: TGCGCCAGCAGCTCCCAGACAGGGGGAGTTGAAAAACTGTTTTTT. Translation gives CASSSQTGGVEKLFF.

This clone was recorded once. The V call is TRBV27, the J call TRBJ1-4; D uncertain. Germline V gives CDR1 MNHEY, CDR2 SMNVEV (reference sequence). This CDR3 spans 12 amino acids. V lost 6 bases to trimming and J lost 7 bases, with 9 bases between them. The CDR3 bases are TGTGCCAGCAGCCCCGGAGGTGAAAAACTGTTTTTT. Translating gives CASSPGGEKLFF.

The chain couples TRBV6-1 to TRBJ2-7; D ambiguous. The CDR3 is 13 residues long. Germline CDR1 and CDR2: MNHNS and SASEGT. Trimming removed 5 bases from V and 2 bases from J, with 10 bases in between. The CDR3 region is CASSPMSAYEQYV. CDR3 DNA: TGTGCCAGCAGTCCTATGAGTGCCTACGAGCAGTACGTC.

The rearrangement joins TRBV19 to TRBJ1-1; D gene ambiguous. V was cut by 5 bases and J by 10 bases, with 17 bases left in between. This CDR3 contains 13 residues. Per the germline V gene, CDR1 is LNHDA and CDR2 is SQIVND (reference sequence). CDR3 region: CASSQRMRSAAFF. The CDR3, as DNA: TGTGCCAGTAGTCAACGGATGCGGTCCGCAGCTTTCTTT.